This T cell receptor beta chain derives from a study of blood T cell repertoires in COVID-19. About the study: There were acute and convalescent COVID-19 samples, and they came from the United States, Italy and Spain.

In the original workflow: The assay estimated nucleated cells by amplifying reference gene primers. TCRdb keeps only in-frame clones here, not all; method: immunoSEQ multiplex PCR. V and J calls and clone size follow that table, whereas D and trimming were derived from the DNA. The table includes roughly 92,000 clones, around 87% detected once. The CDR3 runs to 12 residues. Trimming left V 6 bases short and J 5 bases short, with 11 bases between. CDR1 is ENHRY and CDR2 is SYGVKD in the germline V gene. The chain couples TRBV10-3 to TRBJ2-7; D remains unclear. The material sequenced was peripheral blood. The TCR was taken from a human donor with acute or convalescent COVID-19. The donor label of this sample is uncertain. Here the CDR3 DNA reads TGTGCCATCAGCTTCAGTGAACACGAGCAGTACTTC. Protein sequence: CAISFSEHEQYF.